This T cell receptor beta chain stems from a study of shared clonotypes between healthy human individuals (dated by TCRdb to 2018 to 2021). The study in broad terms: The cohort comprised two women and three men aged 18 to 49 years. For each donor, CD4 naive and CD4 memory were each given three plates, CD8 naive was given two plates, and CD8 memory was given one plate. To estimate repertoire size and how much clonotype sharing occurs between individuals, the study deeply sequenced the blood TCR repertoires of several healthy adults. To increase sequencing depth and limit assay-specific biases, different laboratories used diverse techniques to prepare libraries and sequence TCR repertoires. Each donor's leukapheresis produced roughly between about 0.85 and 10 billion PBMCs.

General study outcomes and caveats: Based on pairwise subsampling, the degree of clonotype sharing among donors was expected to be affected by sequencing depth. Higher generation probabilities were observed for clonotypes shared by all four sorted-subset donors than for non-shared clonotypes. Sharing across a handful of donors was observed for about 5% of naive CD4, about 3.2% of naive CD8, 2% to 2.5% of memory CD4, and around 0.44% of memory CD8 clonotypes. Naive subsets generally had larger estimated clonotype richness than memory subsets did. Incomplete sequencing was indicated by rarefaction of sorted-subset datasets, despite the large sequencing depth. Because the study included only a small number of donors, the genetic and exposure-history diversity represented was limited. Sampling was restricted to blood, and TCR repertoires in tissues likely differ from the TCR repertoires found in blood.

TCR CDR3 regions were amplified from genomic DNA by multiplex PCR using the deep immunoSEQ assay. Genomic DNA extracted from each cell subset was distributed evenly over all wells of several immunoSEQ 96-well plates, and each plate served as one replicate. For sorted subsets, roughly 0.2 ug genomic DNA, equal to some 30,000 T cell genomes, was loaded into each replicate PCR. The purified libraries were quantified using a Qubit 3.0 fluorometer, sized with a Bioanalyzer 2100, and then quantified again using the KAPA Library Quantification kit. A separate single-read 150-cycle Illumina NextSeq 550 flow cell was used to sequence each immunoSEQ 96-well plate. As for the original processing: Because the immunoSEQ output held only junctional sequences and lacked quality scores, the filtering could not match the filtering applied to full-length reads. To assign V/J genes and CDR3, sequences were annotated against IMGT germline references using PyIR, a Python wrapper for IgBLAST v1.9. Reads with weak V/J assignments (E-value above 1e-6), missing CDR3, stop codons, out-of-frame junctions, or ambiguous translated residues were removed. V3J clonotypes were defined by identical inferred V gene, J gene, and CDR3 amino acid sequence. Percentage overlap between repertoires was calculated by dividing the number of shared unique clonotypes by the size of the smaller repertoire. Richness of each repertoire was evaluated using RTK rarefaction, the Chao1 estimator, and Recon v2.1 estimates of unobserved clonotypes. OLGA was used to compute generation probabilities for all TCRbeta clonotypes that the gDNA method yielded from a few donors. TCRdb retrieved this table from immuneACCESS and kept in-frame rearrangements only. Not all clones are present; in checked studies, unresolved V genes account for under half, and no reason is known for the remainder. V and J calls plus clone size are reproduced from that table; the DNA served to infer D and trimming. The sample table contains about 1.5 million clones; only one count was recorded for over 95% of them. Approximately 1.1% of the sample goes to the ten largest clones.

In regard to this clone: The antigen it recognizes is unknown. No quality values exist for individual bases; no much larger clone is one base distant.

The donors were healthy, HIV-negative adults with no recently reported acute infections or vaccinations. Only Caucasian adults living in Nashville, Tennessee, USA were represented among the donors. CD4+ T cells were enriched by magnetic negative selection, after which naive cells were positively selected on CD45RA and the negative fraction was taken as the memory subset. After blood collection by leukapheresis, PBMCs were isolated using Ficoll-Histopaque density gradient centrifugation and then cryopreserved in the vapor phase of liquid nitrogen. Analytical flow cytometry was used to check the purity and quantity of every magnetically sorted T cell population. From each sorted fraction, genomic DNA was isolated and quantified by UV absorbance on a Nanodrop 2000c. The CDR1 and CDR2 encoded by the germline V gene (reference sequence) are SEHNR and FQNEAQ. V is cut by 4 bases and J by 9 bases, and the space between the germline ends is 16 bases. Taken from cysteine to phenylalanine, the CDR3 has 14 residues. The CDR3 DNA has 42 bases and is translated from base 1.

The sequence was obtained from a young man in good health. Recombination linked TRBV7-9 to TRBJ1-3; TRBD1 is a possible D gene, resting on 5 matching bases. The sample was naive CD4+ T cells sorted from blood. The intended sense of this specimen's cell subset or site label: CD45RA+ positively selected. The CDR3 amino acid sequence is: CASSSGRDAGTIYF. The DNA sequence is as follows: TGTGCCAGCAGCTCTGGACGGGACGCTGGCACCATATATTTT.